This TCR beta chain derives from a study of blood T cell repertoires in COVID-19. As originally analysed: Amplifying reference gene primers gave estimates of nucleated cell counts. Sequenced by immunoSEQ multiplex PCR; TCRdb stores in-frame clones only, minus some. V, J and clone size reflect that table, while D and trimming were determined from the DNA. The sample carries 300,000 or so clones, 90% recorded once. Trimming took 3 bases from V and 11 from J; bases not matched to a gene: 11. The CDR3 loop spans 15 amino acids. CDR1 is MNHNS, CDR2 SASEGT, per germline. The chain carries TRBV6-1 and TRBJ2-3, with 10 bases identical to TRBD2. This TCR came from a man aged 55 to 69 who had recovered from COVID-19. The sample consisted of PBMCs or T cells enriched from blood (not recorded which). The CDR3 DNA reads TGTGCCAGCAGTGAGATCTCCGGGACTAGCGAAATGCAGTATTTT. Translation gives CASSEISGTSEMQYF.